These 13 T cell receptor beta chains were sequenced from one sample in a study of T cell responses to AZD1222 COVID-19 vaccine. TCRdb's copy holds only in-frame clones and misses some; the assay was immunoSEQ multiplex PCR. Seen here are 95,000 to 110,000 clones, approximately 91% observed once, and the top ten hold over 15%. Sample: peripheral blood, taken on day 0 of AZD1222 vaccination. These receptors all stem from an adult in good health.

J is TRBJ2-1 and V is TRBV29-1; D remains unclear. CDR3 length equals 13 residues. Trimming shortened V by 3 bases and J by 0 bases, and 6 bases separated the two germline ends. CDR1 is SQVTM, CDR2 ANQGSEA, per germline. CDR3 in amino acids: CSVDKGSYNEQFF. The CDR3 DNA reads as TGCAGCGTTGATAAGGGCTCCTACAATGAGCAGTTCTTC.

This chain joins TRBV11-2 and TRBJ2-3; D remains ambiguous. V was pared by 0 bases and J by 7 bases, with 14 bases between. Germline lookup yields CDR1 SGHAT and CDR2 FQNNGV. The CDR3 length is 15 residues. CDR3 bases: TGTGCCAGCAGCTTAGATTGGTCACCTTTGAATACGCAGTATTTT. It yields the protein CASSLDWSPLNTQYF.

The chain carries TRBV28 and TRBJ2-7, with 8 bases lining up with TRBD1. Germline values: CDR1 MDHEN, CDR2 SYDVKM. V lost 6 bases to trimming and J lost 0 bases; unmatched junction nucleotides: 7. The CDR3 contains 15 residues. CDR3 in amino acids: CASRGQGVGSYEQYF. The CDR3 DNA follows: TGTGCCAGCAGAGGACAGGGTGTTGGCTCCTACGAGCAGTACTTC.

In this sample, this clone turned up once. This chain joins TRBV4-2 and TRBJ1-2, with D possibly being TRBD1 (6 bases). V dropped 0 bases and J dropped 1 base, with 12 bases sitting between them. The CDR3 consists of 16 residues. Germline V gene data show CDR1 as LGHNA and CDR2 as YNFKEQ. CDR3 residues: CASSQDSAGVNYGYTF. The CDR3 DNA reads as TGTGCCAGCAGCCAAGATAGCGCAGGGGTTAACTATGGCTACACCTTC.

The chain is built from TRBV2 and TRBJ2-7, with D maybe TRBD2 (6 bases). Per germline, CDR1 SNHLY and CDR2 FYNNEI. The CDR3 totals 16 residues. Trimming shortened V by 1 base and J by 4 bases, and 17 bases separated the two germline ends. The CDR3 sequence: CASSEGGGLLRYEQYF. CDR3 in DNA: TGTGCCAGCAGTGAAGGTGGAGGGCTTCTGCGGTACGAGCAGTACTTC.

The rearrangement links TRBV7-9 to TRBJ1-3, with D perhaps matching TRBD1 (5 bases). Germline V lookup: CDR1 SEHNR, CDR2 FQNEAQ (reference sequence). V lost 5 bases to trimming and J lost 9 bases, with 17 bases between them. This CDR3 contains 14 residues. CDR3 nucleotides: TGTGCCAGCAGCCTCTTCCTACAGGAGGTCACCATATATTTT. This gives the protein CASSLFLQEVTIYF.

This sequence joins TRBV24-1 and TRBJ2-3, with 7 bases that match TRBD2. The CDR3 consists of 18 residues. Germline CDR1 reads KGHDR; CDR2 reads SFDVKD. V dropped 4 bases and J dropped 3; count of bases not matched to a gene: 15. The CDR3 sequence is CATSEGGRGGLWTDTQYF. For the CDR3, the DNA is TGTGCCACCAGTGAGGGAGGGAGGGGAGGTCTTTGGACAGATACGCAGTATTTT.

This chain links TRBV19 with TRBJ2-2; 10 bases agree with TRBD1. This CDR3 comprises 15 residues. From germline, CDR1 is LNHDA and CDR2 SQIVND (reference sequence). V shed 8 bases and J 8 bases; nucleotides not matched to a gene: 11. In DNA, the CDR3 is TGTGCCAGTTCTCGGGACAGGGGTGTATCGGGGGAGCTGTTTTTT. Protein sequence: CASSRDRGVSGELFF.

The chain couples TRBV30 to TRBJ1-2; D unresolved. The ends were cut back, 5 bases at V and 3 bases at J, with 10 bases in the middle. CDR3 length: 12 residues. Germline V gives CDR1 GTSNPN, CDR2 SVGIG (reference sequence). In DNA form, the CDR3 reads TGTGCCTGGGCGGGGAGCTACTATGGCTACACCTTC. This codes for CAWAGSYYGYTF. Supplemented by reference TRBV30 and TRBJ1-2, the full variable domain reads SQTIHQWPATLVQPVGSPLSLECTVEGTSNPNLYWYRQAAGRGLQLLFYSVGIGQISSEVPQNLSASRPQDRQFILSSKKLLLSDSGFYLCAWAGSYYGYTFGSGTRLTVV.

This clone has just a few counts. This chain connects TRBV5-1 to TRBJ1-2; 11 bases line up with TRBD1. The CDR3 runs 17 residues. With V trimmed by 1 base and J by 0 bases, 5 bases remained unmatched. Looked up from germline, CDR1 is SGHRS and CDR2 is YFSETQ. CDR3 in DNA: TGCGCCAGCAGCTTGAGGACAGGGGGCGACGCTAACTATGGCTACACCTTC. This sequence encodes CASSLRTGGDANYGYTF.

This sequence joins TRBV24-1 and TRBJ2-3, with D possibly matching TRBD2 (6 bases). The germline V and J ends were trimmed by 5 bases and 0 bases, with 8 bases remaining between them. This CDR3 is 14 amino acids long. Germline V gene data show CDR1 as KGHDR and CDR2 as SFDVKD. The CDR3 coding sequence is TGTGCCACCAGTGGCCGGGGGAGCACAGATACGCAGTATTTT. This translates into CATSGRGSTDTQYF.

The chain recombines TRBV7-6 with TRBJ2-3, with D tentatively TRBD2 (5 bases). Between the trimmed V and J ends, which lost 0 bases and 2 bases, there was a span of 15 bases. Germline lookup yields CDR1 SGHVS and CDR2 FNYEAQ. This CDR3 contains 17 residues. In nucleotides, the CDR3 is TGTGCCAGCAGCTTAGCTGGCCCCGGCGGGTACACAGATACGCAGTATTTT. This codes for CASSLAGPGGYTDTQYF.

This clone has only one observation. The chain carries TRBV20-1 and TRBJ2-7; 8 bases align to TRBD2. Germline lookup yields CDR1 DFQATT and CDR2 SNEGSKA (reference sequence). The CDR3 has 13 residues. Trimming took 3 bases from V and 4 from J; bases not matched to a gene: 5. CDR3 sequence: CSASRSGMYEQYF. CDR3 DNA: TGCAGTGCTAGTCGTAGCGGGATGTACGAGCAGTACTTC.